This TCR beta chain was profiled in a study of T cell responses to AZD1222 COVID-19 vaccine. Only in-frame clones appear in the TCRdb table, and some are missing; sequencing was by immunoSEQ multiplex PCR. Counted here are some 130,000 clones, around nine tenths occurring once; the ten biggest clones make up over 3%. The clonotype comes from an adult in good health. The sample here was peripheral blood, taken on day 0 of AZD1222 vaccination.

This CDR3 reads CASSLLTEAFF. DNA for the CDR3: TGTGCCAGCTCTCTGCTCACTGAAGCTTTCTTT. The chain has TRBV6-5 and TRBJ1-1; D gene unclear. Between the trimmed V and J ends, which lost 8 bases and 4 bases, there was a span of 8 bases. Germline V gives CDR1 MNHEY, CDR2 SVGAGI. The CDR3 contains 11 residues.